This T cell receptor (beta chain) is drawn from a study of T cell repertoires in cytomegalovirus infection. TCRdb re-analysed the reads in MiXCR, keeping a single row per CDR3 protein. The sample has approximately 270,000 distinct CDR3 sequences, about 20% seen once. This clonotype was picked up many times. Its cognate antigen is unknown. CDR1 and CDR2 from the germline V gene are DFQATT and SNEGSKA (reference sequence). The CDR3 loop spans 13 amino acids. Deletions cut 6 bases from V and 5 bases from J, with 16 bases between. Study results and caveats: Summed frequency of public TCR beta families distinguished CMV carriers with the relevant HLA. Across the ex vivo response, the dominant clonotypes were HLA-C-restricted CMV-specific TCR beta clonotypes.

The V and J genes are TRBV20-1 and TRBJ2-5; D unclear. Source: cultured PBMCs, taken from culture after CMV antigen stimulation. The TCR sequence derives from a human donor in good health (CMV status not recorded). Some clones in this sample may be carry-over from other donors' samples. CDR3 region: CSARLGFSETQYF. The CDR3 region has the DNA TGCAGTGCCAGGTTGGGGTTTTCGGAGACCCAGTACTTC.